The source of this T cell receptor (beta chain) is a study of blood T cell repertoires in COVID-19. Study at large: PBMCs, B-cell-depleted T cells, or T cells were the source of the cDNA or gDNA that made up the material.

From germline, CDR1 is MNHEY and CDR2 SMNVEV (reference sequence). The CDR3 has 19 residues. The V and J ends lost 5 bases and 0 bases, in that order; junction bases with no gene match: 15. As originally analysed: Reference gene primer amplification yielded estimated nucleated cell counts. The protocol was immunoSEQ multiplex PCR, while the TCRdb copy is restricted to in-frame clones and leaves out a portion. Clonal size and the V and J genes are those of that table, whereas D and trimming came from the DNA. The sample records 200,000 to 250,000 clones, almost 85% being singletons. The V gene is TRBV27, the J gene TRBJ2-2; 7 nucleotides line up with TRBD2. The receptor comes from a woman older than 75 with acute or convalescent COVID-19. The sample taken for sequencing was peripheral blood. The CDR3 DNA reads TGTGCCAGCAGTCCGGACTTGGGAGGCGGGGGAACGAACACCGGGGAGCTGTTTTTT. Translating gives CASSPDLGGGGTNTGELFF.